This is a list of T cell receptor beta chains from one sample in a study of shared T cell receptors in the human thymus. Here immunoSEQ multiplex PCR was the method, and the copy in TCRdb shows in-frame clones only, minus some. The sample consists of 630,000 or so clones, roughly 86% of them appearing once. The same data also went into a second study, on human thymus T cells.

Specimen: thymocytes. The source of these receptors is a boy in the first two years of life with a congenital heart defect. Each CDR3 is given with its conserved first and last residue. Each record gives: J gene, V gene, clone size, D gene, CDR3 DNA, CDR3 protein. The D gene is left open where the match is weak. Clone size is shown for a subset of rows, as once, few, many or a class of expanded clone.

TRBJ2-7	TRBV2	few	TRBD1	TGTGCCAGCAGCGGCAGGGGGACCTACGAGCAGTACTTC	CASSGRGTYEQYF
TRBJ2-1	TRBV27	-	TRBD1	TGTGCCAGCAGTCACAGGGGCCCAAGCTCCTACAATGAGCAGTTCTTC	CASSHRGPSSYNEQFF
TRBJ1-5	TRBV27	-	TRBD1	TGTGCCAGCAGCCCAACAGGGGAGAATCAGCCCCAGCATTTT	CASSPTGENQPQHF
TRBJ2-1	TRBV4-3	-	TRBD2	TGCGCCAGCAGCCCCAACCCCGGGACTAGTTATCCAACCAATGAGCAGTTCTTC	CASSPNPGTSYPTNEQFF
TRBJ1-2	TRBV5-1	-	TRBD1	TGCGCCAGCAGCGACCCATTTATGACAGGGGAGAATGGCTACACCTTC	CASSDPFMTGENGYTF
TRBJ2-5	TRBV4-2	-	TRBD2	TGTGCCAGCAGCCAACCACCTAGCGGCCAAGAGACCCAGTACTTC	CASSQPPSGQETQYF
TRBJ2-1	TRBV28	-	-	TGTGCCAGCAGGAATAGCCCTCCCTACAATGAGCAGTTCTTC	CASRNSPPYNEQFF
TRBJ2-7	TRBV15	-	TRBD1	TGTGCCACCAGCAGAGTTGAGACAGGGCACAACGAGCAGTACTTC	CATSRVETGHNEQYF
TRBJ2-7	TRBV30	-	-	TGTGCCTGGAAAGTCGGAAAAGGAGGGGACTACGAGCAGTACTTC	CAWKVGKGGDYEQYF
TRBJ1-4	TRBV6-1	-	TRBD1	TGTGCCAGCATTAACAGGGGAGATGAAAAACTGTTTTTT	CASINRGDEKLFF
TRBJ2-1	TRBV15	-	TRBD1	TGTGCCACCAGCAGGTCCGGGACAGGGATAAATGAGCAGTTCTTC	CATSRSGTGINEQFF
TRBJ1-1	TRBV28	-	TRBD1	TGTGCCAGCAGTTTGGACAGGGGGAACACTGAAGCTTTCTTT	CASSLDRGNTEAFF
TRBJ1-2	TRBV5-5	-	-	TGTGCCAGCAGCTTGGGGGGGGTGGAAAACTATGGCTACACCTTC	CASSLGGVENYGYTF
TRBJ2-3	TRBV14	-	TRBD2	TGTGCCAGCAGCCCTTGGACTAGCGCACACACAGATACGCAGTATTTT	CASSPWTSAHTDTQYF
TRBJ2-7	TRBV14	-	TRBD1	TGTGCCAGCAGCCAAGATACAGGGGGTGCGACCTACGAGCAGTACTTC	CASSQDTGGATYEQYF
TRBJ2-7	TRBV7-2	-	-	TGTGCCAGCAGCTTGAACGGGGAACACGAGCAGTACTTC	CASSLNGEHEQYF
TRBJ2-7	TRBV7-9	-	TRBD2	TGTGCCAGCAGCCCAAGAGTCGTAGCGGGAGGCTACGAGCAGTACTTC	CASSPRVVAGGYEQYF
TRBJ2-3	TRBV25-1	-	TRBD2	TGTGCCAGCAGTGGGGAAGCGGGGGGGCCGGCAGATACGCAGTATTTT	CASSGEAGGPADTQYF
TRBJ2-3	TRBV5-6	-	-	TGTGCCAGCAGGGACTGGGGAGATACGCAGTATTTT	CASRDWGDTQYF
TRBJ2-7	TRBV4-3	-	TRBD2	TGCGCCAGCAGCCAAGGCGGTTTAGCGGGAGAGAACGAGCAGTACTTC	CASSQGGLAGENEQYF
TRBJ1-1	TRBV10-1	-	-	TGCGCCAGCAGTGATCGGGGAGAAGCTTTCTTT	CASSDRGEAFF
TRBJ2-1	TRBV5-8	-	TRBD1	TGTGCCAGCAGCTTGCCGGGACAGTCTAACAATGAGCAGTTCTTC	CASSLPGQSNNEQFF
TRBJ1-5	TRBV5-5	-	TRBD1	TGTGCCAGCAGCGAGGACCCGGGACAGGGGGCTCAGCCCCAGCATTTT	CASSEDPGQGAQPQHF
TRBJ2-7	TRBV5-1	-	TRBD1	TGCGCCAGCAGCTCCGACAGGGAGAGTTTGCACGAGCAGTACTTC	CASSSDRESLHEQYF
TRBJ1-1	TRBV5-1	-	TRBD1	TGCGCCAGCAGCCTCCAACAGGGGTACCTTATGAACACTGAAGCTTTCTTT	CASSLQQGYLMNTEAFF
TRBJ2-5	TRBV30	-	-	TGTGCCTGGAGTGTAGGGGGGGCATTGAGGGAGACCCAGTACTTC	CAWSVGGALRETQYF
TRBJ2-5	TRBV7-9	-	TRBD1	TGTGCCAGCAGCTTAGCGGGACAGGGGAAAGAGACCCAGTACTTC	CASSLAGQGKETQYF
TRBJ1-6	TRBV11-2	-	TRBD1	TGTGCCAGCAGCCCAGCCCCGGACAGGAATTCACCCCTCCACTTT	CASSPAPDRNSPLHF
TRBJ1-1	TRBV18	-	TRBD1	TGTGCCAGCTCACCGAAACGGACAGGACCTTATGTCACTGAAGCTTTCTTT	CASSPKRTGPYVTEAFF
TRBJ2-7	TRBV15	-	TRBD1	TGTGCCACCAGCAGAGACCCTCGGGACAGGGGATACGAGCAGTACTTC	CATSRDPRDRGYEQYF
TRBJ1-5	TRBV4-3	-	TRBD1	TGCGCCAGCAGCCTACAGACAGGGGGTCAGCCCCAGCATTTT	CASSLQTGGQPQHF
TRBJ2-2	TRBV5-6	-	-	TGTGCCAGCAGCTCTGTTCAGACATCACACGGTACCGGGGAGCTGTTTTTT	CASSSVQTSHGTGELFF
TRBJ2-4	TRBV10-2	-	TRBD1	TGCGCCAGCAGTGAGCGACAGGGTCTTGGCAAAAACATTCAGTACTTC	CASSERQGLGKNIQYF
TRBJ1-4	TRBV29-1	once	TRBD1	TGCAGCGCTAGGACAGGCTTGCGACATAATGAAAAACTGTTTTTT	CSARTGLRHNEKLFF
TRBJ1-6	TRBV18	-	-	TGTGCCAGCTCACCCGTCTTATCGGTCTCTGGGGCCTTGGGGAATTCACCCCTCCACTTT	CASSPVLSVSGALGNSPLHF
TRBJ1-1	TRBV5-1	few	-	TGCGCCAGCAATGTAGGGGAGGACACTGAAGCTTTCTTT	CASNVGEDTEAFF
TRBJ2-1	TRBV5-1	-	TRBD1	TGCGCCAGCAGCTCGGACAGGGGCTCCACAATAGGGCAGTTCTTC	CASSSDRGSTIGQFF
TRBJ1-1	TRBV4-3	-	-	TGCGCCAGCAGCCAAGATTATCCATCGGGGAACACTGAAGCTTTCTTT	CASSQDYPSGNTEAFF
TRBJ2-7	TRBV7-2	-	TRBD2	TGTGCCAGCAGCCCCGGGACTAGCGGGAGGGGGGGCTACGAGCAGTACTTC	CASSPGTSGRGGYEQYF
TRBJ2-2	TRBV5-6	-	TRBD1	TGTGCCAGCAGCCCAGGACAGGGGGACCGCAATAACACCGGGGAGCTGTTTTTT	CASSPGQGDRNNTGELFF
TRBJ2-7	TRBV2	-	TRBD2	TGTGCCAGCAGTGAAGGTCGGACTAGCGGGGTGTACGAGCAGTACTTC	CASSEGRTSGVYEQYF
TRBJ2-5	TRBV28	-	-	TGTGCCAGCAGTTTATGGAGGTGGGACCAAGAGACCCAGTACTTC	CASSLWRWDQETQYF
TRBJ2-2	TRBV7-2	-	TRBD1	TGTGCCAGCAGCCCCGGGACAGGGCTGGCCGGGGAGCTGTTTTTT	CASSPGTGLAGELFF
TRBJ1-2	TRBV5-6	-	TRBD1	TGTGCCAGCAGCCCGACAGGGGACGGCTACACCTTC	CASSPTGDGYTF
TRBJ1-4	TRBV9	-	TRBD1	TGTGCCAGCAGCGTAAATCGGGTCAGGGGGCGAGAAAAACTGTTTTTT	CASSVNRVRGREKLFF
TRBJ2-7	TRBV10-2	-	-	TGCGCCAGCAGTTTCGACAGGAAGGGCGAGCAGTACTTC	CASSFDRKGEQYF
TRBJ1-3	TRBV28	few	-	TGTGCCAGCAGCCCACAGGGAAGTGGAAACACCATATATTTT	CASSPQGSGNTIYF
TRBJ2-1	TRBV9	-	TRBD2	TGTGCCAGCAGCGTAGCAGTAAGCGGGGGGGAGCAGTTCTTC	CASSVAVSGGEQFF